The TCR beta chain under discussion was sequenced for a study of CXCR3-negative and CXCR3-positive naive CD8 T cells. Study-level points and caveats: Naive subsets were similarly diverse, while memory CD8+ repertoires were much less diverse.

Details on this clonotype: Its target is unknown.

Each TRB cDNA library was prepared by 5' RACE (with UMI labels). From the 5' RACE reads, TCRdb lists one entry per CDR3 protein and no DNA. The sample table sets out about 40,000 distinct CDR3 sequences. The germline V gene encodes CDR1 ENHRY and CDR2 SYGVKD. This CDR3 contains 16 residues. V usage is TRBV10-3 and J usage is TRBJ2-1; TCRdb proposes TRBD1, but this gene call is untestable without DNA. The source of this sequence is a human donor in good health. Some clones in this sample may be carry-over from other donors' samples. Sample: memory CD8+ T cells from blood. The chain's CDR3 is CAISEWDHPRGDEQFF.